This TCR beta chain was identified in a study of blood T cell repertoires in COVID-19. Study information: The cDNA or gDNA used as material had been derived from T cells, B-cell-depleted T cells, or PBMCs.

CDR1 and CDR2 (germline): SGHDN, FVKESK. The CDR3 is 10 amino acids. TCRdb's table, derived via immunoSEQ multiplex PCR, lists solely in-frame clones and lacks some. Altogether some 250,000 clones are present, roughly nine tenths being singletons, with the ten largest covering approximately 1.2%. Assignment of participants to cohorts was predicated upon participant-reported clinical history. To note about this clone: An end of the junction does not agree with germline; a read error may underlie this.

The specimen was PBMCs or T cells enriched from blood (not recorded which). The source is a human donor in a cohort exposed to, infected with or recovered from COVID-19 (not recorded which). The donor label of this sample is uncertain. This chain joins TRBV14 and TRBJ1-4, with no clear D. The CDR3 loop reads CARTSKGLLF. CDR3 DNA sequence: TGTGCCAGAACCTCGAAAGGACTGTTATTT. The full variable domain, in which reference TRBV14 and TRBJ1-4 provide the parts outside the CDR3, is EAGVTQFPSHSVIEKGQTVTLRCDPISGHDNLYWYRRVMGKEIKFLLHFVKESKQDESGMPNNRFLAERTGGTYSTLKVQPAELEDSGVYFCARTSKGLLFGSGTQLSVL.